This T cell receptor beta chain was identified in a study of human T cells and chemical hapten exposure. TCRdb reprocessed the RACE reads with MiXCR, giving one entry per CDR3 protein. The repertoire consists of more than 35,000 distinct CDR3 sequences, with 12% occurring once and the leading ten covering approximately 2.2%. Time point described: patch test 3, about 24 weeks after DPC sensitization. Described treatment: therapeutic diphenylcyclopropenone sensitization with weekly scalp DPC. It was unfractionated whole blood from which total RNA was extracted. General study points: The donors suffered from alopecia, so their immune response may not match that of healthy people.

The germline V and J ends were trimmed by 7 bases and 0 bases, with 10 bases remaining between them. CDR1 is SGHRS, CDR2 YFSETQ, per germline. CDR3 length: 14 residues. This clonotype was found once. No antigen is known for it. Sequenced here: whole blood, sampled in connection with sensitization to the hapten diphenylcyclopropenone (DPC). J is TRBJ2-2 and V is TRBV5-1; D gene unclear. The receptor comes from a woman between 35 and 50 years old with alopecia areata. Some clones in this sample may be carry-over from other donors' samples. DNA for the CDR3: TGCGCCAGCTCTTCGGACCCGAACACCGGGGAGCTGTTTTTT. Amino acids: CASSSDPNTGELFF.